This T cell receptor (beta chain) was sequenced during a study of shared clonotypes between healthy human individuals. With 6 bases clipped from V and 2 bases from J, the junction kept 9 bases outside the gene matches. This CDR3 is built from 16 residues. In germline, CDR1 is SEHNR, CDR2 FQNEAQ (reference sequence). The study's findings and limits: Depth of sequencing was expected to influence donor clonotype sharing. As a rule, naive subsets had a larger estimated richness than memory subsets. Sorted-subset sequencing was shown by rarefaction to be incomplete despite large depth.

The data were produced by immunoSEQ multiplex PCR, yet TCRdb's version contains in-frame clones alone and is incomplete. The sample records millions of clones, 93% being singletons. Naive CD8 cells, CD45RO-negative and positively selected for CCR7, excluded terminally differentiated effector memory CD45RA+ cells. With regard to this clone: The antigen remains undetermined.

The chain is built from TRBV7-9 and TRBJ2-3; 9 bases are a match to TRBD1. The TCR originated in a man aged 18 to 29 in good health. Some clones in this sample may be carry-over from other donors' samples. The sample was naive CD8+ T cells from PBMCs. The DNA of the CDR3 is TGTGCCAGCAGAAAGTTACAGGGGGCCAACACAGATACGCAGTATTTT. Encoded protein: CASRKLQGANTDTQYF.